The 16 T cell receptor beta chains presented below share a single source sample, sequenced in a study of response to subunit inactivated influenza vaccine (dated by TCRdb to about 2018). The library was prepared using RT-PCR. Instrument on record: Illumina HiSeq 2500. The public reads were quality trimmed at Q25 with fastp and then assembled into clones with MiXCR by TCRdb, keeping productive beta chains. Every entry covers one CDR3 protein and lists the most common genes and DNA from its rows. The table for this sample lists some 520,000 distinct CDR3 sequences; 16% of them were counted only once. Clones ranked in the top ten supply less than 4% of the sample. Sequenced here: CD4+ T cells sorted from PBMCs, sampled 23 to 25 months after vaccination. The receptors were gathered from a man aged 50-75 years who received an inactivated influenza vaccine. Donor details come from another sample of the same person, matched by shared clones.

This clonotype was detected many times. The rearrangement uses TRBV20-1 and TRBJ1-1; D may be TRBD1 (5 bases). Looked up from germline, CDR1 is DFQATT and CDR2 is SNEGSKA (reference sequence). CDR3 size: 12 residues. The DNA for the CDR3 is TGCAGCCCCGGGCAGGGAAACACTGAAGCTTTCTTT. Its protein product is CSPGQGNTEAFF.

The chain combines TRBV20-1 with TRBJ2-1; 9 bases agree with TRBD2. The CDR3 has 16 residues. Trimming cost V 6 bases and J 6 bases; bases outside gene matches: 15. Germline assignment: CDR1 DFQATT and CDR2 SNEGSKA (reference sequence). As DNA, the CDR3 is TGCAGTGCCCTCCGGGTAGCGGGAGAAAAGGGCAATGAGCAGTTCTTC. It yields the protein CSALRVAGEKGNEQFF.

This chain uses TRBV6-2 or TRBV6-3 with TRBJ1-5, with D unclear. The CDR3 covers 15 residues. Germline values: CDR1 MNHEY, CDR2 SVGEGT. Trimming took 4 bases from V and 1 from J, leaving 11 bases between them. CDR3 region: CASSSLQPSNQPQHF. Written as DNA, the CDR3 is TGTGCCAGCAGTTCTTTACAGCCAAGCAATCAGCCCCAGCATTTT.

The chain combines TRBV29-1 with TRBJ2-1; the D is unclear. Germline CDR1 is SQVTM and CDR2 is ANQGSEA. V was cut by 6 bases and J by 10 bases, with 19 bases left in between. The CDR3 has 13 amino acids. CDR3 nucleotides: TGCAGCGTCATACCTCTCACCGGAATCGAGCAGTTCTTC. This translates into CSVIPLTGIEQFF.

CDR3 coding DNA: TGCAGTGCTGGAAGAGACAGGGTCCAGGGACAGCCCCAGCATTTT. Protein sequence: CSAGRDRVQGQPQHF. V usage is TRBV20-1 and J usage is TRBJ1-5; 7 nucleotides line up with TRBD1. The CDR3 is made up of 15 amino acids. The germline gives CDR1 DFQATT, CDR2 SNEGSKA (reference sequence). Trimming took 5 bases from V and 7 from J; bases not matched to a gene: 14.

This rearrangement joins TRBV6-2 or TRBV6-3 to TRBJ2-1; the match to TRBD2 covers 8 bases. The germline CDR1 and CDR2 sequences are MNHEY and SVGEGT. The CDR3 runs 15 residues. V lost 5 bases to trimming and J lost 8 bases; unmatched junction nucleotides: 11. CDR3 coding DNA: TGTGCCAGCAGTCACCCCGGGAGGGCCCGGGATGAGCAGTTCTTC. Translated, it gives CASSHPGRARDEQFF.

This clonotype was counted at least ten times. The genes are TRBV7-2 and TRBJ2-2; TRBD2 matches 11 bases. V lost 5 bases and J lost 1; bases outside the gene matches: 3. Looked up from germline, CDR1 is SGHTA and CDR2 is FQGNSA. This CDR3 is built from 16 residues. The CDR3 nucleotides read TGTGCCAGCAGCCGAACTAGCGGGGGGAACACCGGGGAGCTGTTTTTT. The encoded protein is CASSRTSGGNTGELFF.

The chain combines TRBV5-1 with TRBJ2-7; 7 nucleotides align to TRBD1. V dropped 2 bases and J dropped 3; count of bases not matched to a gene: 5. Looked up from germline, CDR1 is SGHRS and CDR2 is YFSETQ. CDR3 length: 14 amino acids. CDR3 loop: CASSLQGQVYEQYF. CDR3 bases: TGCGCCAGCAGCTTACAAGGACAGGTCTACGAGCAGTACTTC.

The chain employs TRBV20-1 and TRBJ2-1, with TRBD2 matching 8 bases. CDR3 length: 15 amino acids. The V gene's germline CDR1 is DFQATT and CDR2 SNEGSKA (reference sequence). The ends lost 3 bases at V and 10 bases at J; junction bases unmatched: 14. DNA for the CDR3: TGCAGTGCTAGCGCCGGGGGACTAGTGGTGGGGGAGCAGTTCTTC. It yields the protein CSASAGGLVVGEQFF.

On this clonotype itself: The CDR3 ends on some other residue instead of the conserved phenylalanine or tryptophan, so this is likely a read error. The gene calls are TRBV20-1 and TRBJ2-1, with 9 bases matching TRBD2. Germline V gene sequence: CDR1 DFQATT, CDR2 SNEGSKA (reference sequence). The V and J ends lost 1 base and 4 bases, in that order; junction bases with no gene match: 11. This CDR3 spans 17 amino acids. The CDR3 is CSARAPVGLAGYNEQFS. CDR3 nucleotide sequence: TGCAGTGCTAGAGCTCCGGTGGGACTAGCTGGTTACAATGAGCAGTTCTCC.

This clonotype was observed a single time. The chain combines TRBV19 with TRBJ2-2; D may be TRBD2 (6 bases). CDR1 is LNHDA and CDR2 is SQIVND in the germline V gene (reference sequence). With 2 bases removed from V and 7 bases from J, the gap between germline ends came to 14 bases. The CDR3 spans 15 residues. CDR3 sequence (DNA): TGTGCCAGTAGTATATTAAACGGGAGAAACGGGGAGCTGTTTTTT. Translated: CASSILNGRNGELFF. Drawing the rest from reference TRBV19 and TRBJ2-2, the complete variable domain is DGGITQSPKYLFRKEGQNVTLSCEQNLNHDAMYWYRQDPGQGLRLIYYSQIVNDFQKGDIAEGYSVSREKKESFPLTVTSAQKNPTAFYLCASSILNGRNGELFFGEGSRLTVL.

The CDR3 reads CASSQEGGFRHEQYF. Here the CDR3 DNA reads TGCGCCAGCAGCCAAGAAGGAGGATTCAGGCACGAGCAGTACTTC. The rearrangement links TRBV4-1 to TRBJ2-7; D possibly corresponds to TRBD2 (5 bases). CDR3 length: 15 amino acids. The germline V and J ends were trimmed by 0 bases and 5 bases, with 14 bases remaining between them. The germline V gene encodes CDR1 MGHRA and CDR2 YSYEKL.

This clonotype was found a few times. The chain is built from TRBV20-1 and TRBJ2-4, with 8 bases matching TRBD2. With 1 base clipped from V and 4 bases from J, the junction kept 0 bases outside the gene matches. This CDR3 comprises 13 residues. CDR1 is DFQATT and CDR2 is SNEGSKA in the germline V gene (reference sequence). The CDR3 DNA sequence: TGCAGTGCTAGAGCGGGAGGGAAAAACATTCAGTACTTC. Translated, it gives CSARAGGKNIQYF.

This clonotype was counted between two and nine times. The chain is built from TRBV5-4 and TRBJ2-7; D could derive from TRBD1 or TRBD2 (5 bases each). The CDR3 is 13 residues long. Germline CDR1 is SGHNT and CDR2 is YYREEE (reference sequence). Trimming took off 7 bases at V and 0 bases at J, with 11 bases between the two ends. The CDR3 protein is CASRDPSSYEQYF. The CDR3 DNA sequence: TGTGCCAGCCGGGACCCGAGCTCCTACGAGCAGTACTTC.

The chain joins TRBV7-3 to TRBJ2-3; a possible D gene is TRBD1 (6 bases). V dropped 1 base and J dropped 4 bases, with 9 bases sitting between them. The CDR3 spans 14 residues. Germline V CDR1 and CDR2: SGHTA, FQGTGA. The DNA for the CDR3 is TGTGCCAGCAGCTTAAGCGGACAGTCAGATACGCAGTATTTT. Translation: CASSLSGQSDTQYF.

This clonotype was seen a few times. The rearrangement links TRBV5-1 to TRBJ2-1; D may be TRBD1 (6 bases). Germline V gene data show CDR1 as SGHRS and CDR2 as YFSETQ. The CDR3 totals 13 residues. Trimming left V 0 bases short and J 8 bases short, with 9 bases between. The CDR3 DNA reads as TGCGCCAGCAGCTTGGACAGGGAGTATGAGCAGTTCTTC. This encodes CASSLDREYEQFF.